These T cell receptor beta chains were read from a single sample in a study of T cells in localized non-small cell lung cancer. Only in-frame clones appear in the TCRdb table, and some are missing; sequencing was by immunoSEQ multiplex PCR. Of 3,000 to 3,500 clones in the sample, less than 65% were seen once. The sequenced sample was lymph node tissue, obtained before any cancer treatment. All receptors derive from a woman between 18 and 50 years old with stage I lung adenocarcinoma. Both conserved end residues are part of each CDR3. The D gene is left open where the match is weak. The size field is filled for only some rows; it gives once, few, many or a size class.

V	D	length	size	J	CDR3	DNA
TRBV19	.	14	.	TRBJ1-5	CASTSGYSPQPQHF	TGTGCCAGTACCTCGGGCTACAGTCCGCAGCCCCAGCATTTT
TRBV2	.	13	.	TRBJ2-5	CASSGVPGETQYF	TGTGCCAGCAGTGGGGTACCCGGGGAGACCCAGTACTTC
TRBV23-1	.	15	.	TRBJ1-5	CASSPVFSPYQPQHF	TGCGCCAGCAGTCCGGTTTTTTCCCCCTATCAGCCCCAGCATTTT
TRBV16	.	12	few	TRBJ2-5	CASSQSGETQYF	TGTGCCAGCAGCCAATCGGGGGAGACCCAGTACTTC
TRBV9	.	14	few	TRBJ1-2	CASPTMDGNYGYTF	TGTGCCAGCCCAACGATGGACGGGAACTATGGCTACACCTTC
TRBV18	.	13	.	TRBJ1-2	CASSPTGLNGYTF	TGTGCCAGCTCACCTACAGGGCTCAATGGCTACACCTTC
TRBV28	.	14	.	TRBJ1-3	CASSRTGSGNTIYF	TGTGCCAGCAGTCGGACGGGCTCTGGAAACACCATATATTTT
TRBV28	.	12	.	TRBJ2-7	CASRSGGYEQYF	TGTGCCAGCAGAAGTGGGGGGTACGAGCAGTACTTC
TRBV15	TRBD2	16	.	TRBJ2-5	CATSRAGLAGKETQYF	TGTGCCACCAGCAGGGCTGGACTAGCGGGAAAGGAGACCCAGTACTTC
TRBV6-8	TRBD1	14	.	TRBJ2-7	CASSLGQGGYEQYF	TGTGCCAGCAGTCTGGGACAGGGGGGCTACGAGCAGTACTTC
TRBV6-8	.	15	.	TRBJ2-7	CASSYGGGGTEEQYF	TGTGCCAGCAGTTACGGCGGAGGGGGGACGGAGGAGCAGTACTTC
TRBV6-7	TRBD2	14	.	TRBJ2-7	CASRSGGSSYEQYF	TGTGCCAGCAGGTCTGGCGGGAGCTCCTACGAGCAGTACTTC
TRBV14	.	14	.	TRBJ1-1	CASSQGMVNTEAFF	TGTGCCAGCAGCCAAGGAATGGTGAACACTGAAGCTTTCTTT
TRBV28	.	16	few	TRBJ1-1	CASSLKFMGARTEAFF	TGTGCCAGCAGTTTGAAGTTTATGGGGGCGCGAACTGAAGCTTTCTTT
TRBV6-8	.	14	.	TRBJ1-3	CAIKDPRSGNTIYF	TGTGCCATCAAGGACCCCCGCTCTGGAAACACCATATATTTT
TRBV6-8	.	12	.	TRBJ2-1	CASSPLGNEQFF	TGTGCCAGCAGTCCACTAGGCAATGAGCAGTTCTTC
TRBV28	.	17	.	TRBJ2-2	CASSLPGGLSGHGELFF	TGTGCCAGCAGTTTACCCGGGGGGCTCTCTGGACACGGGGAGCTGTTTTTT
TRBV15	.	15	.	TRBJ1-5	CATSRDRGHNQPQHF	TGTGCCACCAGCAGAGACAGGGGACACAATCAGCCCCAGCATTTT
TRBV6-8	.	13	.	TRBJ1-1	CASGRSVITEAFF	TGTGCCAGCGGAAGAAGCGTTATCACTGAAGCTTTCTTT
TRBV30	.	14	.	TRBJ2-2	CAWQKYSSTGELFF	TGTGCCTGGCAGAAATATTCAAGCACCGGGGAGCTGTTTTTT
TRBV30	.	13	.	TRBJ1-2	CAWSGGLGYGYTF	TGTGCCTGGAGCGGCGGGTTGGGGTATGGCTACACCTTC
TRBV6-7	.	15	few	TRBJ1-3	CATKPLPASGNTIYF	TGTGCAACCAAACCACTCCCCGCCTCTGGAAACACCATATATTTT
TRBV6-8	.	13	.	TRBJ1-5	CASRDIHNQPQHF	TGTGCCAGCAGAGACATACACAATCAGCCCCAGCATTTT
TRBV2	.	16	.	TRBJ1-5	CASSPLRGGSNQPQHF	TGTGCCAGCAGCCCTTTGCGGGGTGGGAGCAATCAGCCCCAGCATTTT
TRBV6-8	.	12	few	TRBJ2-1	CASSEVGVEQFF	TGTGCCAGCAGTGAGGTAGGGGTTGAGCAGTTCTTC
TRBV11-3	TRBD1	15	few	TRBJ2-1	CASSLRRTGDHEQFF	TGTGCCAGCAGCTTACGGCGGACAGGGGACCATGAGCAGTTCTTC
TRBV6-8	.	14	.	TRBJ1-4	CASSWSRADEKLFF	TGTGCCAGCAGTTGGTCCAGGGCAGATGAAAAACTGTTTTTT
TRBV27	TRBD2	15	few	TRBJ2-2	CASSWDYLNTGELFF	TGTGCCAGCAGTTGGGACTACCTAAACACCGGGGAGCTGTTTTTT
TRBV6-8	.	15	few	TRBJ1-4	CASGKQLGTNEKLFF	TGTGCCAGCGGCAAGCAGCTTGGGACTAATGAAAAACTGTTTTTT
TRBV10-2	.	15	.	TRBJ2-7	CASSPREFLTYEQYF	TGCGCCAGCAGCCCCAGGGAATTTCTAACCTACGAGCAGTACTTC
TRBV29-1	TRBD2	15	.	TRBJ2-7	CSVGPTSGGTVEQYF	TGCAGCGTTGGTCCGACTAGCGGGGGTACAGTAGAGCAGTACTTC
TRBV9	TRBD2	15	few	TRBJ2-2	CASSPALAGTGELFF	TGTGCCAGCAGCCCCGCCCTAGCGGGAACAGGGGAGCTGTTTTTT
TRBV9	TRBD2	14	.	TRBJ2-5	CASMDGRIQETQYF	TGTGCCAGCATGGACGGGAGGATCCAAGAGACCCAGTACTTC
TRBV18	TRBD1	18	.	TRBJ1-3	CASSPGDRGLPSGNTIYF	TGTGCCAGCTCACCAGGAGACAGGGGGCTTCCGAGTGGAAACACCATATATTTT
TRBV11-3	.	14	few	TRBJ1-1	CASSLGGDGTEAFF	TGTGCCAGCAGCTTGGGGGGTGACGGGACTGAAGCTTTCTTT
TRBV25-1	.	18	.	TRBJ2-1	CASSDPASTGAGYNEQFF	TGTGCCAGCAGTGATCCCGCCTCTACTGGAGCAGGCTACAATGAGCAGTTCTTC
TRBV6-8	TRBD1	14	few	TRBJ2-7	CASSYGDREYEQYF	TGTGCCAGCAGTTACGGGGACAGGGAGTACGAGCAGTACTTC
TRBV28	TRBD2	15	few	TRBJ2-7	CASSLSGSQNYEQYF	TGTGCCAGCAGTCTTAGCGGGAGCCAAAACTACGAGCAGTACTTC
TRBV28	.	16	.	TRBJ2-2	CASSGVPDSWSGELFF	TGTGCCAGCAGTGGGGTCCCTGACAGTTGGAGCGGGGAGCTGTTTTTT
TRBV6-9	.	11	.	TRBJ1-5	CASSHQDPQHF	TGTGCCAGCAGTCATCAGGATCCCCAGCATTTT
TRBV9	TRBD1	13	.	TRBJ1-2	CASRRTGVDGYTF	TGTGCCAGCAGACGGACAGGGGTTGATGGCTACACCTTC
TRBV5-1	.	16	.	TRBJ2-3	CASSNYPGSSTDTQYF	TGCGCCAGCAGCAACTATCCAGGGTCTAGCACAGATACGCAGTATTTT
TRBV19	.	15	.	TRBJ2-2	CASSIRDRNTGELFF	TGTGCCAGTAGTATCCGGGATCGCAACACCGGGGAGCTGTTTTTT
TRBV11-3	.	14	.	TRBJ2-1	CASSLEGTPGAQFF	TGTGCCAGCAGCTTAGAGGGGACCCCAGGGGCCCAGTTCTTC
TRBV19	.	14	.	TRBJ2-2	CASSISLQGGELFF	TGTGCCAGTAGTATTAGTCTCCAGGGCGGGGAGCTGTTTTTT
TRBV2	.	14	few	TRBJ1-4	CASSGGGVSEKLFF	TGTGCCAGCAGTGGCGGAGGGGTTAGTGAAAAACTGTTTTTT
TRBV19	TRBD1	14	.	TRBJ1-4	CASRRQGANEKLFF	TGTGCCAGTAGACGACAGGGTGCGAATGAAAAACTGTTTTTT
TRBV14	.	16	.	TRBJ2-3	CASSQEDFGGADTQYF	TGTGCCAGCAGCCAAGAAGATTTCGGGGGAGCGGATACGCAGTATTTT
TRBV11-3	TRBD2	15	few	TRBJ2-1	CASRWGLAGVNEQFF	TGTGCCAGCAGGTGGGGACTAGCGGGAGTCAATGAGCAGTTCTTC
TRBV2	.	15	.	TRBJ1-4	CASSVAGTTNEKLFF	TGTGCCAGCAGCGTAGCTGGGACAACTAATGAAAAACTGTTTTTT
TRBV18	.	15	.	TRBJ1-1	CASSPLGTGDTEAFF	TGTGCCAGCTCACCACTCGGGACTGGGGACACTGAAGCTTTCTTT
TRBV11-3	TRBD2	15	.	TRBJ2-7	CASSVGLAGAYEQYF	TGTGCCAGCAGCGTCGGACTAGCGGGAGCCTACGAGCAGTACTTC
TRBV4-1	.	13	few	TRBJ2-1	CASSQKVGLRLFF	TGCGCCAGCAGCCAAAAAGTGGGGCTCAGACTGTTCTTC
TRBV7-4	.	18	.	TRBJ2-1	CASSLLLGRDETYNEQFF	TGTGCCAGCAGCTTACTCTTAGGACGGGACGAAACCTACAATGAGCAGTTCTTC
TRBV29-1	.	14	few	TRBJ1-3	CSVVDRSSGNTIYF	TGCAGCGTTGTAGACAGGAGCTCTGGAAACACCATATATTTT
TRBV23-1	.	15	.	TRBJ1-2	CASSPQDLGHYGYTF	TGCGCCAGCAGTCCCCAGGATTTGGGGCACTATGGCTACACCTTC
TRBV18	.	13	.	TRBJ2-5	CASSRELRETQYF	TGTGCCAGCTCCCGCGAATTGAGGGAGACCCAGTACTTC
TRBV11-3	TRBD2	15	.	TRBJ2-5	CASSLGLAGVETQYF	TGTGCCAGCAGCTTGGGGCTAGCGGGAGTGGAGACCCAGTACTTC
TRBV30	.	13	.	TRBJ2-1	CAWALASYNEQFF	TGTGCCTGGGCACTAGCCTCCTACAATGAGCAGTTCTTC
TRBV6-8	.	12	.	TRBJ1-2	CASSAGFYGYTF	TGTGCCAGCAGTGCCGGATTCTATGGCTACACCTTC